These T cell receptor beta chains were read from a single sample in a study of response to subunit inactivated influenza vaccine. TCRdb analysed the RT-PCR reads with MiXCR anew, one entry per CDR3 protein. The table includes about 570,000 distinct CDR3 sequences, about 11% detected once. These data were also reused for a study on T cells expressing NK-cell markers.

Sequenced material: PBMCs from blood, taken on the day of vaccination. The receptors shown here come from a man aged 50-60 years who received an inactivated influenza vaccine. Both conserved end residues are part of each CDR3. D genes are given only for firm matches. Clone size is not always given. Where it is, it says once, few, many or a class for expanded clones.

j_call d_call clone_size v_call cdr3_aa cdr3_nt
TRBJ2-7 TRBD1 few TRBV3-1 CASSQLGQGAYEQYF TGTGCCAGCAGCCAACTTGGACAGGGGGCCTACGAGCAGTACTTC
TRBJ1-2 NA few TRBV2 CASSEEGSHGYTF TGTGCCAGCAGTGAGGAGGGGTCGCATGGCTACACCTTC
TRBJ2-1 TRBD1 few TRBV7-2 CASSPQGARSSEQFF TGTGCCAGCAGCCCACAGGGGGCCCGTTCCAGTGAGCAGTTCTTC
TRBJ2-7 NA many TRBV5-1 CASSLAGTLLSSYEQYF TGCGCCAGCAGCTTGGCCGGGACACTCCTCAGCTCCTACGAGCAGTACTTC
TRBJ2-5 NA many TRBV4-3 CASSQVSGIQETQYF TGCGCCAGCAGCCAAGTTTCAGGTATACAAGAGACCCAGTACTTC
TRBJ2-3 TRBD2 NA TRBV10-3 CATETGLAGTDTQYF TGTGCCACGGAGACGGGACTAGCGGGCACAGATACGCAGTATTTT
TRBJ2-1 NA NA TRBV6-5 CASSYADNEQFF TGTGCCAGCAGTTATGCGGACAATGAGCAGTTCTTC
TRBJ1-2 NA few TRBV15 CATSRDPYSGYTF TGTGCCACCAGCAGAGACCCTTACAGTGGCTACACCTTC
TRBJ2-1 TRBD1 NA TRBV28 CASSRPGQGSEQFF TGTGCCAGCAGCCGACCCGGACAGGGGTCGGAGCAGTTCTTC
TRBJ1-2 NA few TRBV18 CASSPDYSYGYTF TGTGCCAGCTCACCCGATTACTCTTATGGCTACACCTTC
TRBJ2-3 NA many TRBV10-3 CAIEAGFATLPDTQYF TGTGCCATTGAGGCAGGGTTCGCGACGCTCCCAGATACGCAGTATTTT
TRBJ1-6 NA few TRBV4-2 CASTDGGRHNSPLHF TGTGCCAGCACCGACGGGGGGAGGCATAATTCACCCCTCCACTTT
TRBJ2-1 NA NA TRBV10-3 CAIGAGPLKSYNEQFF TGTGCCATCGGTGCGGGGCCTTTGAAATCCTACAATGAGCAGTTCTTC
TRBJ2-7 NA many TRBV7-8 CASSPRLTGSKSYEQYF TGTGCCAGCAGCCCGAGACTTACCGGGTCCAAATCCTACGAGCAGTACTTC
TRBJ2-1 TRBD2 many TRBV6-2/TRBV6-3 CASSHPPGRAYNEQFF TGTGCCAGCAGTCACCCTCCCGGGAGGGCTTACAATGAGCAGTTCTTC
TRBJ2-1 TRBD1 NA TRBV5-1 CASSSTGTGYYNEQFF TGCGCCAGCAGCTCAACCGGGACAGGGTACTACAATGAGCAGTTCTTC
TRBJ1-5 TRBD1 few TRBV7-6 CASSSEPGQNYQPQHF TGTGCCAGCAGCTCCGAACCGGGACAGAACTATCAGCCCCAGCATTTT
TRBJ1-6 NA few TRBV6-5 CASSYGHRENSPLHF TGTGCCAGCAGTTACGGACACAGAGAAAATTCACCCCTCCACTTT
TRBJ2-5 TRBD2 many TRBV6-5 CASRLAGGKETQYF TGTGCCAGCAGATTAGCGGGGGGAAAAGAGACCCAGTACTTC
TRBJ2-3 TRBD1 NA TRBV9 CASSPTGTGDTDTQYF TGTGCCAGCAGCCCGACCGGGACAGGGGACACAGATACGCAGTATTTT
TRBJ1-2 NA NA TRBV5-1 CASSPTGYPSNYGYTF TGCGCCAGCAGCCCTACGGGATATCCCTCTAACTATGGCTACACCTTC
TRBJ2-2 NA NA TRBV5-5 CASSWGMNTGELFF TGTGCCAGTTCGTGGGGTATGAACACCGGGGAGCTGTTTTTT
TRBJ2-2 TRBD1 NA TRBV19 CASNQDRSTGELFF TGTGCCAGTAATCAGGACAGGTCGACCGGGGAGCTGTTTTTT
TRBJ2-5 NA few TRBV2 CASTRGWQETQYF TGTGCCAGCACTCGAGGGTGGCAAGAGACCCAGTACTTC
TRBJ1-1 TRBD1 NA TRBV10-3 CAISDRALNTEAFF TGTGCCATCAGCGACAGGGCGCTGAACACTGAAGCTTTCTTT
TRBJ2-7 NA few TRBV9 CASSGSRGYEQYF TGTGCCAGCAGCGGAAGCAGGGGTTACGAGCAGTACTTC
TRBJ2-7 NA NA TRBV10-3 CAISESIAASYEQYF TGTGCCATCAGTGAGTCCATCGCGGCGAGCTACGAGCAGTACTTC
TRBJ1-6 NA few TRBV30 CAWSVREGVGNSPLHF TGTGCCTGGAGTGTACGGGAAGGGGTTGGAAATTCACCCCTCCACTTT
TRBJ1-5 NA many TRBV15 CATSRDLLGNQPQHF TGTGCCACCAGCAGAGATCTCCTGGGCAATCAGCCCCAGCATTTT
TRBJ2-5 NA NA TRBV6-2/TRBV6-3 CASSYEALQGSQETQYF TGTGCCAGCAGTTACGAGGCCCTCCAGGGGTCTCAAGAGACCCAGTACTTC
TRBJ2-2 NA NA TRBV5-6 CASRKSLANTGELFF TGTGCCAGCAGGAAAAGTCTTGCGAACACCGGGGAGCTGTTTTTT
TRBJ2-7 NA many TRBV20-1 CSARSWLAPTYEQYF TGCAGTGCCCGATCGTGGCTAGCGCCTACCTACGAGCAGTACTTC
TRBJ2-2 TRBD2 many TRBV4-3 CASSQPSGLNTGELFF TGCGCCAGCAGCCAGCCTAGCGGATTGAACACCGGGGAGCTGTTTTTT
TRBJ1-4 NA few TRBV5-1 CASSISGDEKLFF TGCGCCTCTTCAATCTCGGGGGATGAAAAACTGTTTTTT
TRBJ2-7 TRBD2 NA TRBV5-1 CASSLLPTSGGTYEQYF TGCGCCAGCAGCCTACTACCGACTAGCGGGGGGACCTACGAGCAGTACTTC
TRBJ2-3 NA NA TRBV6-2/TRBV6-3 CASSSSRGHESTDTQYF TGTGCCAGCAGTTCGTCTAGAGGACATGAAAGTACAGATACGCAGTATTTT
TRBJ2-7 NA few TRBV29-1 CSVGGQHSYEQYF TGCAGCGTCGGGGGACAGCACTCCTACGAGCAGTACTTC
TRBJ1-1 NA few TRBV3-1 CASSQVEGTEAFF TGTGCCAGCAGCCAAGTTGAGGGGACAGAAGCTTTCTTT
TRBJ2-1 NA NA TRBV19 CASSITGRAGPYNEQFF TGTGCCAGTAGTATAACGGGGCGGGCAGGGCCCTACAATGAGCAGTTCTTC
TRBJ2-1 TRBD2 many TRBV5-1 CASSSSGGGYNEQFF TGCGCCAGCAGCTCTAGCGGGGGGGGCTACAATGAGCAGTTCTTC
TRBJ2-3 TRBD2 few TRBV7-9 CASSLRTGLGRDTQYF TGTGCCAGCAGCTTAAGGACGGGACTAGGCAGAGATACGCAGTATTTT
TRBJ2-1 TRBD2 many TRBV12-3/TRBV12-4 CASSRSGSENEQFF TGTGCCAGCAGTCGTAGCGGGAGTGAAAATGAGCAGTTCTTC
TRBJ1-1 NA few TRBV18 CASSPPGGGLNTEAFF TGTGCCAGCTCACCACCGGGAGGAGGATTGAACACTGAAGCTTTCTTT
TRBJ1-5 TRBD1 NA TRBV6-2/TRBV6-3 CASSYHRGGYSNQPQHF TGTGCCAGCAGTTATCACAGGGGCGGTTATAGCAATCAGCCCCAGCATTTT
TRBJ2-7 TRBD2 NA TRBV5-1 CASSLVAGGWYEQYF TGCGCCAGCAGCTTGGTAGCGGGAGGTTGGTACGAGCAGTACTTC
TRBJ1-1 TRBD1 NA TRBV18 CASSPVRGHEDTEAFF TGTGCCAGCTCACCAGTGAGGGGGCATGAGGACACTGAAGCTTTCTTT
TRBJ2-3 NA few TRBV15 CATSRDGLGSLQQYF TGTGCCACCAGCAGAGATGGGCTCGGGTCTCTTCAACAGTATTTT
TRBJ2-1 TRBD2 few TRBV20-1 CSARGPLAGGNNEQFF TGCAGTGCTAGAGGCCCACTAGCGGGAGGAAACAATGAGCAGTTCTTC
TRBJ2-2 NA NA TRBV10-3 CAISDRGLRDTGELFF TGTGCCATCAGTGATCGGGGCCTGCGGGACACCGGGGAGCTGTTTTTT
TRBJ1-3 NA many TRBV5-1 CASSSEPLRGNTIYF TGCGCCAGCAGCTCTGAGCCCTTGAGAGGAAACACCATATATTTT
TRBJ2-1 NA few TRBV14 CASSPAWAYEQFF TGTGCCAGCAGCCCGGCTTGGGCCTATGAGCAGTTCTTC
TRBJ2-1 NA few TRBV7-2 CASSLGAGRYNEQFF TGTGCCAGCAGCTTAGGTGCGGGGAGGTACAATGAGCAGTTCTTC
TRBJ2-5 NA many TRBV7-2 CASSASRETQYF TGTGCCAGCAGCGCCTCTCGTGAGACCCAGTACTTC
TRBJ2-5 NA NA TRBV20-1 CSASLGVVQETQYF TGCAGTGCCAGTCTGGGTGTGGTTCAAGAGACCCAGTACTTC
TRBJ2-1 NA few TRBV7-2 CASSTGITTEQFF TGTGCCAGCAGTACCGGGATTACCACTGAGCAGTTCTTC
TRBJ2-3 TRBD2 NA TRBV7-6 CASSLDPAGVWGRGTDTQYF TGTGCCAGCAGCTTAGATCCAGCGGGAGTATGGGGTCGCGGCACAGATACGCAGTATTTT
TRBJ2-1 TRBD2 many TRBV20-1 CSARPTLTGRGFYNEQFF TGCAGTGCTAGACCCACTCTAACCGGGAGGGGATTCTACAATGAGCAGTTCTTC